The source of this T cell receptor (beta chain) is a study of Ad26.COV2.S vaccination and SARS-CoV-2 variants. Some clones are missing from TCRdb's copy, which holds only in-frame ones; the method was immunoSEQ multiplex PCR. The sample has around 350,000 clones, around 90% seen once. CDR1 is ENHRY, CDR2 SYGVKD, per germline. Trimming at V came to 8 bases and at J to 2 bases, leaving 5 bases not matched to a gene. This CDR3 region has 13 residues. This TCR was sampled from a human donor who had recovered from COVID-19. The chain couples TRBV10-3 to TRBJ1-2; 7 bases agree with TRBD1. The sample was peripheral blood, taken after recovery from COVID-19. CDR3 DNA sequence: TGTGCCATCTCAGGGGGGGCGAACTATGGCTACACCTTC. It specifies CAISGGANYGYTF.